This T cell receptor beta chain was recorded in a study of blood T cells in healthy people across ages. It was with a sample-barcoded 5' primer and a J-beta primer mix that a second PCR of about 6 to 12 cycles was run. MiXCR, run by TCRdb on the 5' RACE reads, gives a single entry per CDR3 protein. The repertoire holds about 800,000 distinct CDR3 sequences, around 25% seen once, with 3% to 4% in the top ten. Comment on this clonotype: The junction and the germline gene differ at one end; a read error may be behind it.

The data were also submitted as part of a second study, on T cells of mothers and their children.

Sequencing used blood. The receptor's source is a boy younger than 18 in good health.

The CDR3 sequence is CASSEYNQPQHF. The CDR3 DNA is TGTGCCAGCAGTGAATACAACCAGCCCCAACATTTT. V is TRBV25-1 and J is TRBJ1-5; no clear D gene. CDR1 and CDR2 from the germline V gene are MGHDK and SYGVNS. The CDR3 spans 12 residues.